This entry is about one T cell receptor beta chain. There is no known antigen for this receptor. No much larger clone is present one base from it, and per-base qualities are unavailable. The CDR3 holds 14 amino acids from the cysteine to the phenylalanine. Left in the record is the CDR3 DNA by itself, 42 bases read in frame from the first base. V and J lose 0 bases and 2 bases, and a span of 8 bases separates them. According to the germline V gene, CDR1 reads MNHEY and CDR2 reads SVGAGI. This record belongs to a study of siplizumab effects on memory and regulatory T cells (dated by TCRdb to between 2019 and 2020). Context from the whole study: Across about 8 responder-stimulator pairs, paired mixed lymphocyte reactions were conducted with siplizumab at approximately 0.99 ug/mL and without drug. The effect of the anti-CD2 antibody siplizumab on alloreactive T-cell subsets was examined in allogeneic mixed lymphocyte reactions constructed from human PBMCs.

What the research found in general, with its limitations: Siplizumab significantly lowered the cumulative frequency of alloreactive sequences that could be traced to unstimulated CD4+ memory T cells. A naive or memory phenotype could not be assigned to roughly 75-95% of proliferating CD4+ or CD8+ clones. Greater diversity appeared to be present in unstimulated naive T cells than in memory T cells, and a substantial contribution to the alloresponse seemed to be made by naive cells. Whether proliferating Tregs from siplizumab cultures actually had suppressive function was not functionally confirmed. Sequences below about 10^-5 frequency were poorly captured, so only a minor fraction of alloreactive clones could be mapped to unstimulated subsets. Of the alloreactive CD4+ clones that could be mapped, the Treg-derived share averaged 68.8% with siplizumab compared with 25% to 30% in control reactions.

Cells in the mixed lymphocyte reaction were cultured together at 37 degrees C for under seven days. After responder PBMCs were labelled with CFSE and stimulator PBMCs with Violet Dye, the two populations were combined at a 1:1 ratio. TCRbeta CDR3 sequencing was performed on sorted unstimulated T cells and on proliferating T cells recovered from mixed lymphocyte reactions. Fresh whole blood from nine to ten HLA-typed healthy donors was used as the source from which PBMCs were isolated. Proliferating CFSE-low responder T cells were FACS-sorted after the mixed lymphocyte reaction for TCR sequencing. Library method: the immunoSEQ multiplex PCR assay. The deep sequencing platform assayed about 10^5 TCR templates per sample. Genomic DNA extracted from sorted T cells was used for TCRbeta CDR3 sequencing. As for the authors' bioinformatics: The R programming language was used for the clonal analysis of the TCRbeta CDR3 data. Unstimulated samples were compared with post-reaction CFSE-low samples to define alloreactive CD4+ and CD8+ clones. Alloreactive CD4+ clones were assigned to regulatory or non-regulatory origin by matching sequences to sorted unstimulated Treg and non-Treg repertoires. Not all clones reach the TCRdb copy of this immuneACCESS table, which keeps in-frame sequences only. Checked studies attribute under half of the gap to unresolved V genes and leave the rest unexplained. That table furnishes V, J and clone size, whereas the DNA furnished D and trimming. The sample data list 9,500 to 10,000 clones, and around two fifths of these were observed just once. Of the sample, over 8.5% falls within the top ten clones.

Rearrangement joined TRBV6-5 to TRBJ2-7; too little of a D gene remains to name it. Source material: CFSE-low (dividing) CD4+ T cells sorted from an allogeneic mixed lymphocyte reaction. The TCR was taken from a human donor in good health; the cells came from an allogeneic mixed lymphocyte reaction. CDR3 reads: CASSYSPDTYEQYF. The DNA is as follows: TGTGCCAGCAGTTACTCGCCAGATACCTACGAGCAGTACTTC.